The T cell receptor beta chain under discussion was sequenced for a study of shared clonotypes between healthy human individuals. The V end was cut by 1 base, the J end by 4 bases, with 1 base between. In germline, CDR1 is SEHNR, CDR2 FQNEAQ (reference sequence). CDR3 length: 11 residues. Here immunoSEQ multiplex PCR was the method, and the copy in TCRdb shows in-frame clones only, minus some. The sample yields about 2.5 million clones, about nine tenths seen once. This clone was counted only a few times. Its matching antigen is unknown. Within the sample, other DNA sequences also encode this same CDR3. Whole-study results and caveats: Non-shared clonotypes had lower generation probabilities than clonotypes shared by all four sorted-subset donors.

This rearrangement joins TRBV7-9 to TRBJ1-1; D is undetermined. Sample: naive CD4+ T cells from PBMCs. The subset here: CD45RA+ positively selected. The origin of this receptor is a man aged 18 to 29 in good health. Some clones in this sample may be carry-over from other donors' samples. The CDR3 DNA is TGTGCCAGCAGCTTAGGCACTGAAGCTTTCTTT. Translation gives CASSLGTEAFF.